One TCR beta chain is described in this entry. Collection of blood occurred at baseline, at cycle 4 day 1, and at cycle 7 day 1. CDR3 length: 19 amino acids. V dropped 1 base and J dropped 2; count of bases not matched to a gene: 7. The germline CDR1 and CDR2 sequences are GTSNPN and SVGIG (reference sequence). The data belong to a study of OX40 agonist ivuxolimab in advanced cancers. Looking at the study overall: Ivuxolimab, an antibody that agonizes OX40 (CD134), was administered to the patients.

Here immunoSEQ multiplex PCR was the method, and the copy in TCRdb shows in-frame clones only, minus some. In the table there are about 11,000 clones, around 84% of which are singletons. The clonotype originates from an adult with an advanced solid tumor such as melanoma, head and neck, liver or kidney cancer. This chain joins TRBV30 and TRBJ2-6, with 14 bases fitting TRBD2. The sample consisted of CD4+ or CD8+ T cells sorted from blood, taken in a trial of the OX40 agonist ivuxolimab. The CDR3: CAWSAGPGLAGAGANVLTF. CDR3 DNA sequence: TGTGCCTGGAGTGCGGGCCCGGGACTAGCGGGAGCTGGGGCCAACGTCCTGACTTTC. Filled out from reference TRBV30 and TRBJ2-6, the complete variable domain reads SQTIHQWPATLVQPVGSPLSLECTVEGTSNPNLYWYRQAAGRGLQLLFYSVGIGQISSEVPQNLSASRPQDRQFILSSKKLLLSDSGFYLCAWSAGPGLAGAGANVLTFGAGSRLTVL.